This paragraph covers one T cell receptor (beta chain) sequence. This clone's antigen is unknown. No much larger clone exists at a distance of one base, and base qualities are not known. From cysteine to phenylalanine, the CDR3 is 14 amino acids long. Just the 42-base CDR3 DNA is kept, in frame starting at base 1. Trimming takes 3 bases off V and 5 bases off J; junction bases not matched to a gene: 7. Per the germline V gene, SQVTM is the CDR1 and ANQGSEA is the CDR2. Libraries were constructed by the immunoSEQ multiplex PCR assay. For the multiplex PCR, a mixture combining 60 forward primers for TCR Vbeta segments and 13 reverse primers for TCR Jbeta segments was used. The CDR3 region of rearranged TCR beta genes was amplified from genomic DNA by a multiplex PCR assay. Amplified TCR beta libraries were sequenced as 87-base-pair reads on the Illumina HiSeq System. Per the authors' processing: A later analysis counted around 72 million unique TCR beta chains across the roughly 700 repertoires, and 9 million to 14 million of these chains were shared by at least two donors. Raw reads were error-corrected and collapsed into unique sequences with a nearest-neighbor algorithm that merged closely related sequences to remove PCR and sequencing errors. CDR3 sequences were aligned to IMGT reference sequences to assign V, D and J gene segments. For a sequence to be retained, a match of at least six nucleotides was required to both a V gene segment and a J gene segment. A rearrangement was called productive if the CDR3 had no stop codons and remained in frame with V and J, and every other rearrangement was called non-productive. CDR3 was defined according to IMGT convention as the region running from the second conserved V-encoded cysteine to the conserved J-encoded phenylalanine. Sequences without an unambiguous match to a single V gene segment were excluded from the earlier analysis of a few hundred of the donors. An earlier analysis of fewer than 650 of the donors classified V segments as functional when productive rearrangements were above 56.7% and as segregating when the standard deviation between donors was above 5%. A statistical classification framework was developed to diagnose cytomegalovirus status using the catalog of TCR beta chain sequences. A later analysis assigned V and J genes by comparing TCR nucleotide sequences with IMGT/GENE-DB human TR gene sequences. In a later analysis, CDR3 sequences and most-parsimonious VDJ recombination scenarios were assigned using the TCRdist pipeline. In a later analysis, each TCR beta chain was defined by its CDR3 amino acid sequence together with its V-gene family, and reads lacking a unique V-gene family were excluded. In a later analysis, 450 to 600 highly shared, low-generation-probability nucleotide sequences were removed to address suspected cross-contamination and a sequencing artifact. In a later analysis, a clonal expansion index was calculated for each public chain from normalized within-repertoire ranks of inferred template counts. In a later analysis, generation probabilities were computed using a VDJ recombination model fitted to out-of-frame rearrangements, and the results were checked against IGoR. Hypergeometric tests were used in a later analysis to score TCR-TCR, TCR-HLA and TCR-CMV co-occurrence, with a repertoire-size bias correction applied to the TCR pairs. To estimate false discovery rates, a later analysis permuted the HLA or CMV assignments 20 times. In a later analysis, co-occurring TCRs were grouped using DBSCAN, and TCRdist sequence similarity was added for clustering within HLA-allele-positive subsets. Repertoires with fewer than 30,000 or more than 120,000 public chains, plus five repertoires with anomalous nucleotide sharing, were excluded from co-occurrence clustering. As stored in TCRdb, this immuneACCESS dataset retains in-frame rearrangements with V and J assigned. A fraction of the clones does not appear; measured against another copy, unresolved V genes explain less than half of the discrepancy, and the remainder lacks a known reason. The V and J calls and the clone size are those of that table, but D and trimming were determined from the DNA. The sample records some 150,000 clones, approximately 70% of which are singletons. Clones ranked in the top ten supply 2% to 2.5% of the sample.

In total, about 650 healthy bone marrow donors made up the cohort. At the time of sampling, all cohort members were nominally healthy, though unrecorded immune exposures were likely present. The donor was CMV seropositive and was included in the group of approximately 310 seropositive cohort members. A peripheral blood sample was collected from each donor, and TCR beta sequencing was performed on peripheral blood mononuclear cells. The Qiagen DNeasy Blood Extraction Kit was used to extract genomic DNA from the blood cell samples. The data derive from a study of cytomegalovirus exposure and HLA in healthy donors (dated by TCRdb to about 2017). Study-level background: In an earlier analysis of under 750 of the donors, roughly 300 Gb of sequence data and just under 120 million unique TCR beta sequences from 180 million or so T cells were reported. Typing coverage varied by locus: about 629-640 donors for A, B, C, DRB1 and DQB1; 522 for DQA1; more than 600 for DPA1; approximately 490 for DPB1. In a later genetic analysis, genome-wide SNP genotypes for 398 of the 666 donors were used, and that subset was treated as a discovery cohort. In an earlier analysis of around 540 of the donors, high-throughput TCR beta sequencing was used to judge whether each TCR beta V gene segment behaved as functional or pseudogenic. HLA typing included class I and class II loci at four-digit resolution. High-throughput TCR immunosequencing, statistical association of individual TCRs with disease status, and machine learning were combined to predict cytomegalovirus infection status. Among about 400 genotyped donors of the cohort, an average of approximately 220,000 unique TCR beta nucleotide sequences was sequenced per donor, of which roughly 18% were non-productive. Every discovery cohort repertoire had been produced on one sequencing platform. The study profiled the T cell repertoires of more than 500 subjects by immunosequencing and related them to cytomegalovirus serostatus. A few DR-DQ haplotypes were treated as single units for association and clustering because of strong linkage in the cohort. The study aimed to test whether cataloging public T cell receptors could reveal signatures of past pathogen exposure. A later analysis re-examined previously published TCR beta repertoires from more than 600 donors and added high-resolution HLA genotyping to investigate patterns of TCR occurrence. Of the 300 to 500 genotyped donors, 81% were placed in the genetic ancestry cluster associated with self-reported Caucasian donors. Rather than drawing on any new phenotypic data, the later analysis identified candidate immune exposures from TCR beta sequences and the way those sequences occurred across donors. In addition to the first cohort of about 650 subjects, a separate validation cohort of approximately 130 different subjects was used. Roughly 300 gigabases of sequencing data and tens of millions of unique TCR sequences were included in an early release covering around 650 HLA-typed donors. Donor age, sex, ethnicity and CMV serostatus were compiled together with the repertoire data.

Results and caveats for the whole study, not just this receptor: Compared with equally common non-associated chains, HLA-associated TCR beta chains in a later analysis were more clonally expanded and had lower generation probabilities. A later analysis found that most CMV-associated TCR beta chains appeared HLA-restricted, with HLA associations seemingly driven largely by CMV exposure. In this cohort, only TCR beta chains were sequenced, and detectable features were limited by the absence of alpha or paired-chain data. Several of the top co-occurrence clusters appeared to be linked to parvovirus B19, influenza, CMV and Epstein-Barr virus, according to a later analysis. According to the authors, the approach could potentially be generalized to other disease states and immunological phenotypes. A group of highly shared sequence variants was considered likely to be a technical artifact of the sequencing pipeline. In an earlier analysis of more than 500 of the donors, most TCR beta V segments appeared in productive rearrangements about 87% or about 30% of the time, broadly matching IMGT annotations. A later analysis found that TCR association rates varied across HLA loci, with DRB1 alleles showing the most associated TCRs and HLA-C alleles the fewest. In a later genetic analysis, a missense DCLRE1C variant was associated with V-gene and J-gene trimming of TCR beta chains, and the association was replicated in an independent cohort. Cytomegalovirus status was reported to be diagnosed by the classifier with high specificity and sensitivity in both the original and validation cohorts. In a later genetic analysis, fewer N-insertions in productive TCRs were reported among donors in an Asian-associated ancestry cluster than the roughly 700-donor mean. A total of roughly 160 TCR beta chains were listed by the study as associated with cytomegalovirus. Because HLA typing was missing for some donors at each locus, association tests included only the typed subset. When HLA alleles, especially DR and DQ, strongly co-occurred, TCR associations were difficult to assign to individual alleles. In a later analysis, 16,951 TCR beta sequences were associated with specific HLA alleles at a false discovery rate of 0.05. Presence/absence analyses assumed roughly uniform sequencing depth across donors, an assumption that may not hold. For the cohort, immune exposure information was limited to CMV serostatus. Linkage disequilibrium might explain the correlated functional status among segregating V segments, but an unknown experimental factor could not be ruled out. The earlier analysis of some 560 of the donors excluded seventeen rarely observed V segments, including chromosome 9 orphons, because counts were too low. A further reported finding was that TCR beta sequences accurately predicted the HLA-A and HLA-B alleles for most subjects in the first cohort. Most TCR sequences were seen in very few donors, while some public TCRs were found in many individuals. Three of the identified cytomegalovirus-associated TCR beta chains were confirmed in vitro to be specific for cytomegalovirus antigens. The 87-base-pair reads could not distinguish some IMGT-functional V segments, including TRBV6-2 and TRBV6-3, so those segments were excluded.

Input material: PBMCs. This sequence uses TRBV29-1 and TRBJ2-5, with TRBD1 matching 9 junction bases. This TCR was recovered from a woman in her sixties or seventies in good health and CMV-seropositive. The DNA sequence reads TGCAGCGTTGAGCCGGGACAGGGTCTTGAGACCCAGTACTTC. Its amino acids are CSVEPGQGLETQYF.